These 14 T cell receptor beta chains were all obtained from the same sample, sequenced in a study of shared clonotypes between healthy human individuals (dated by TCRdb to 2019 to 2021). The library relied on the immunoSEQ multiplex PCR assay. TCRdb took this table from immuneACCESS and kept in-frame rearrangements with V and J called. Such tables lack part of the clones; where checked against another copy, unresolved V genes explain under half of the gap, and the rest is unexplained. In all, the sample holds 950,000 to 1,300,000 clones, and about 70% of those were seen once. Approximately 1.5% of the sample is in the top ten clones. The sequenced sample consisted of memory CD4+ T cells sorted from blood. In the paper's terms, the cell subset or site label means: CD45RA-negative fraction. The receptors stem from a man aged 18 to 35 in good health.

This chain links TRBV11-2 with TRBJ1-5; D perhaps matches TRBD1 (5 bases). V lost 0 bases, J lost 11 bases, and 11 bases lay in between. The CDR3 is 13 amino acids. Germline CDR1 reads SGHAT; CDR2 reads FQNNGV. Here the CDR3 DNA reads TGTGCCAGCAGCTTAGAGGAGGGGACGGCCCAGCATTTT. This gives the protein CASSLEEGTAQHF.

This clone was observed a few times. V is TRBV15 and J is TRBJ2-5, with a weak D call TRBD2 (7 bases). This CDR3 has 14 amino acids. Between the trimmed V and J ends, which lost 3 bases and 9 bases, there was a span of 17 bases. The V gene's germline CDR1 is LNHNV and CDR2 YYDKDF (reference sequence). The CDR3 DNA is TGTGCCACCAGCAGCGGGGGGCCCGTCACGGCCCAGTACTTC. As protein: CATSSGGPVTAQYF.

The chain combines TRBV18 with TRBJ2-5; D is possibly TRBD2 (6 bases). Germline values: CDR1 KGHSH, CDR2 LQKENI. This CDR3 has 15 residues. V was pared by 3 bases and J by 4 bases, with 15 bases between. CDR3 sequence: CASSPRRLDGETQYF. CDR3 DNA sequence: TGTGCCAGCTCACCCCGCCGACTAGATGGAGAGACCCAGTACTTC.

This chain links TRBV9 with TRBJ2-5; maybe TRBD2 (5 bases). Trimming took 0 bases from V and 7 from J, leaving 16 bases between them. Germline CDR1 is SGDLS and CDR2 is YYNGEE. The CDR3 is made up of 15 amino acids. In DNA, the CDR3 is TGTGCCAGCAGCGTAGGGGCGGGCGCAGAGGGGACCCAGTACTTC. Translated, it gives CASSVGAGAEGTQYF.

This chain connects TRBV5-1 to TRBJ2-7; the D gene could be TRBD1 or TRBD2 (5 bases each). This CDR3 spans 14 amino acids. In germline, CDR1 is SGHRS, CDR2 YFSETQ. Trimming pared 4 bases from V and 1 base from J, leaving 12 bases between. The CDR3 sequence: CASSTRDGSYEQYF. CDR3 coding DNA: TGCGCCAGCAGCACAAGGGACGGATCCTACGAGCAGTACTTC.

This chain uses TRBV4-2 with TRBJ1-3; TRBD1 is a possible D gene (5 bases). V gave up 1 base and J gave up 3 bases, with 13 bases separating them. CDR3 length: 16 residues. Germline V gene lookup returns CDR1 LGHNA and CDR2 YNFKEQ. This chain's CDR3 is CASSQVDTAYGNTIYF. DNA of the CDR3: TGTGCCAGCAGCCAAGTGGACACCGCCTATGGAAACACCATATATTTT.

The chain combines TRBV29-1 with TRBJ2-3, with unresolved D. Germline V gene sequence: CDR1 SQVTM, CDR2 ANQGSEA. This CDR3 region has 14 residues. The V gene lost 6 bases and the J gene lost 1 base, with 14 bases spanning the gap. In DNA form, the CDR3 reads TGCAGCGTGAACACCGGTGTGGGCACAGATACGCAGTATTTT. Its protein is CSVNTGVGTDTQYF.

This rearrangement joins TRBV15 to TRBJ2-7; a weak D match, TRBD2 (6 bases). This CDR3 spans 15 amino acids. Trimming removed 0 bases from V and 2 bases from J, with 11 bases in between. Germline loops: CDR1 LNHNV, CDR2 YYDKDF (reference sequence). The CDR3 region has the DNA TGTGCCACCAGCAGAGATAGGGGAGGTACCTACGAGCAGTACTTC. This translates into CATSRDRGGTYEQYF.

The rearrangement uses TRBV28 and TRBJ1-1, with D unresolved. This CDR3 is built from 14 residues. The V and J ends lost 8 bases and 1 base respectively, with 14 bases between them. Germline V lookup: CDR1 MDHEN, CDR2 SYDVKM. CDR3 residues: CASRAGRRNTEAFF. DNA of the CDR3: TGTGCCAGCCGGGCAGGTAGGCGGAACACTGAAGCTTTCTTT.

The rearrangement links TRBV30 to TRBJ1-1, with 7 bases fitting TRBD1. The CDR3 is 17 residues long. CDR1 and CDR2 from the germline V gene are GTSNPN and SVGIG (reference sequence). Trimming at V came to 3 bases and at J to 1 base, leaving 14 bases not matched to a gene. The CDR3 spells CAWSQSGSHRGNTEAFF. CDR3 nucleotides: TGTGCCTGGAGCCAGTCAGGGTCCCACAGGGGGAACACTGAAGCTTTCTTT.

This chain joins TRBV5-1 and TRBJ2-3, with D perhaps assigned TRBD1 or TRBD2 (5 bases each). Trimming stripped 3 bases from V and 9 bases from J, with 20 bases between. The CDR3 is 15 residues long. The germline CDR1 and CDR2 sequences are SGHRS and YFSETQ. The CDR3 DNA reads as TGCGCCAGCAGCTCCCCTGGGGCCCCGTCGGGAACGCAGTATTTT. Its translation is CASSSPGAPSGTQYF.

Only one count was recorded for this clone. The junction departs from germline at one end; a sequencing error may be responsible. J is TRBJ2-4 and V is TRBV28, with TRBD1 matching 8 bases. The V gene's germline CDR1 is MDHEN and CDR2 SYDVKM. The CDR3 extends over 13 amino acids. CDR3 coding DNA: TGTGCCAGCAGTCCGACGGACAGGGCCGAGCTTCACTTC. The encoded protein is CASSPTDRAELHF.

This chain uses TRBV4-1 with TRBJ1-1, with D tentatively TRBD1 (5 bases). In germline, CDR1 is MGHRA, CDR2 YSYEKL. The CDR3 totals 18 residues. V was trimmed by 0 bases and J by 1 base, leaving 18 bases between them. The CDR3: CASSQDLPVGQGNTEAFF. The CDR3 region has the DNA TGCGCCAGCAGCCAAGATCTACCGGTAGGGCAGGGGAACACTGAAGCTTTCTTT.

The rearrangement joins TRBV6-1 to TRBJ1-3; TRBD1 is a possible D gene (5 bases). The V gene lost 8 bases and the J gene lost 4 bases, with 9 bases spanning the gap. The V gene's germline CDR1 is MNHNS and CDR2 SASEGT. The CDR3 extends over 12 amino acids. The CDR3 nucleotides are TGTGCCAGCGGGCAGGGCGGAAACACCATATATTTT. Translating gives CASGQGGNTIYF.